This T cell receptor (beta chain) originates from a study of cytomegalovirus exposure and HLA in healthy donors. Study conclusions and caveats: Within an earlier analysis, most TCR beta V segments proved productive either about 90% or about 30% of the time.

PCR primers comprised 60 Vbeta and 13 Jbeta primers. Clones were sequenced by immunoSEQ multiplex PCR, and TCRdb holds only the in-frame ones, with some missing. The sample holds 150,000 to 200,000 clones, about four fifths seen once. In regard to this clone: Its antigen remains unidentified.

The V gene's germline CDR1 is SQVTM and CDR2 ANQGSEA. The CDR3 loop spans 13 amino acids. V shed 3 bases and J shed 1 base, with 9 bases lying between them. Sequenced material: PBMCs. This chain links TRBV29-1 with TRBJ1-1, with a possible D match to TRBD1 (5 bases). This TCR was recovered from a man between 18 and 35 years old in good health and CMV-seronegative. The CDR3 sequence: CSVDMQGNTEAFF. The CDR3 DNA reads TGCAGCGTTGATATGCAGGGGAACACTGAAGCTTTCTTT.